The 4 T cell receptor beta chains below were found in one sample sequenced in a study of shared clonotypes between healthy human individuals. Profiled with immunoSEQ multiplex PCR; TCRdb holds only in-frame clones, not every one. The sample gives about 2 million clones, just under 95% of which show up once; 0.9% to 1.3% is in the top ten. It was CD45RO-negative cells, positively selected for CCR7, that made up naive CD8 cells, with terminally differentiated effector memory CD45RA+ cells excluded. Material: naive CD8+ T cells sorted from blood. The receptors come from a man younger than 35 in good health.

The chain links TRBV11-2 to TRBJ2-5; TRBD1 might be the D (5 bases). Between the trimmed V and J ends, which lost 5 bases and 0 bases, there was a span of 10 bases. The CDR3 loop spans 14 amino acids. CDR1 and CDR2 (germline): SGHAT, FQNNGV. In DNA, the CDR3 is TGTGCCAGCAGCCCAGACAGTGACCAAGAGACCCAGTACTTC. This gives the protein CASSPDSDQETQYF.

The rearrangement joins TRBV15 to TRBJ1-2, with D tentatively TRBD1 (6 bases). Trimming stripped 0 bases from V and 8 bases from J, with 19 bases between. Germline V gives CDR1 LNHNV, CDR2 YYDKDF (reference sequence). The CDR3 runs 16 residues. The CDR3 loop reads CATSRDRGTDFRGYTF. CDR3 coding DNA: TGTGCCACCAGCAGAGATAGGGGGACGGACTTCCGGGGCTACACCTTC. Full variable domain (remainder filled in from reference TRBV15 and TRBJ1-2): DAMVIQNPRYQVTQFGKPVTLSCSQTLNHNVMYWYQQKSSQAPKLLFHYYDKDFNNEADTPDNFQSRRPNTSFCFLDIRSPGLGDTAMYLCATSRDRGTDFRGYTFGSGTRLTVV.

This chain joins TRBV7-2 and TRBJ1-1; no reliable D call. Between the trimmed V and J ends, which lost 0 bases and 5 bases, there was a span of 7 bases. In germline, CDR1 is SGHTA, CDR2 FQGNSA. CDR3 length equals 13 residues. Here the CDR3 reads CASSLAALTEAFF. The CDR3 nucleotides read TGTGCCAGCAGCTTAGCAGCACTGACTGAAGCTTTCTTT.

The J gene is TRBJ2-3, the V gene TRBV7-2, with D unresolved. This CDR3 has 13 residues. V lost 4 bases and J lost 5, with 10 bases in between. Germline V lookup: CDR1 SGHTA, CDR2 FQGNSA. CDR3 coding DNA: TGTGCCAGCAGCTCACCCCTTCTAGATACGCAGTATTTT. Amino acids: CASSSPLLDTQYF.